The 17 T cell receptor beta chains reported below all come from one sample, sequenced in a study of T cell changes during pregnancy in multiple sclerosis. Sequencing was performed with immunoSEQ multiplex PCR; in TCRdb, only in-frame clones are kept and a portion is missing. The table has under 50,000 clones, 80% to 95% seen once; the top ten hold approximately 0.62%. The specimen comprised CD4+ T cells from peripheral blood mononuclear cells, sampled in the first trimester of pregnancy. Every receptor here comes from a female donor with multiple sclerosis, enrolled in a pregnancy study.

DNA for the CDR3: TGCGCCAGCAGGGAGAGGTCTAGCGGGAGTGTGGAGACCCAGTACTTC. Translating gives CASRERSSGSVETQYF. This chain links TRBV5-1 with TRBJ2-5, with 10 bases aligning to TRBD2. With 5 bases clipped from V and 5 bases from J, the junction kept 12 bases outside the gene matches. The CDR3 contains 16 residues. Germline assignment: CDR1 SGHRS and CDR2 YFSETQ.

This CDR3 is CASSVGASGNYNEQFF. The CDR3 coding sequence is TGTGCCAGCAGCGTAGGGGCTAGCGGGAACTACAATGAGCAGTTCTTC. This chain connects TRBV9 to TRBJ2-1; the match to TRBD2 covers 9 bases. CDR1 and CDR2 (germline): SGDLS, YYNGEE. V shed 0 bases, J shed 3 bases, and the junction held 4 bases outside the gene matches. This CDR3 has 16 amino acids.

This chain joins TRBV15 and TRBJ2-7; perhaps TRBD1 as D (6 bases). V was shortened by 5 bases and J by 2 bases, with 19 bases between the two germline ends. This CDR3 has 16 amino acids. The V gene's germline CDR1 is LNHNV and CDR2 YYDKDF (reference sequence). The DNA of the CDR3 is TGTGCCACCAGCGGTAAAGGGACATTTTCCCCCTACGAGCAGTACTTC. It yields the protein CATSGKGTFSPYEQYF.

In nucleotides, the CDR3 is TGTGCCAGCAGTGGGGCGACAGGGAGACAAGAGACCCAGTACTTC. Protein product: CASSGATGRQETQYF. The chain couples TRBV2 to TRBJ2-5, with 7 bases aligning to TRBD1. The V gene end was trimmed by 4 bases and the J gene end by 2 bases; junction bases not matched to a gene: 7. Germline V gene sequence: CDR1 SNHLY, CDR2 FYNNEI. This CDR3 has 15 residues.

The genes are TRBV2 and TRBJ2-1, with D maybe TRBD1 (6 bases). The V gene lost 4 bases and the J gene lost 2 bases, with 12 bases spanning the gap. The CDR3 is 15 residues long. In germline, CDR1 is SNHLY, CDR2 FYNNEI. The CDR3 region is CASSGGRVAYNEQFF. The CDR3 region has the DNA TGTGCCAGCAGTGGGGGGCGGGTTGCCTACAATGAGCAGTTCTTC.

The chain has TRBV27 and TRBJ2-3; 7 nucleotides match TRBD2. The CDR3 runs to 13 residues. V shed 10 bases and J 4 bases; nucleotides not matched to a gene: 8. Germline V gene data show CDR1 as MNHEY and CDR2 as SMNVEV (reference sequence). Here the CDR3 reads CATGAAGADTQYF. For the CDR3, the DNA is TGTGCCACCGGGGCGGCGGGGGCAGATACGCAGTATTTT.

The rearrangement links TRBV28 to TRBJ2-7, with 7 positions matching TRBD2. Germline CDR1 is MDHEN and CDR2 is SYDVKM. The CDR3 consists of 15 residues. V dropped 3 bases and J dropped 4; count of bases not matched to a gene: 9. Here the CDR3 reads CASSLIGRELYEQYF. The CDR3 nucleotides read TGTGCCAGCAGTTTGATTGGGCGGGAGCTTTACGAGCAGTACTTC.

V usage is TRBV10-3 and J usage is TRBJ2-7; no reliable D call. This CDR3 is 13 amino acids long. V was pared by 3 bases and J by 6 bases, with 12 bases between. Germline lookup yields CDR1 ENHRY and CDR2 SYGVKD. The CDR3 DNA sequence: TGTGCCATCAGTGACCAGGTCGTCGGCGAGCAGTACTTC. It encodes CAISDQVVGEQYF.

CDR3: CASSRDSLHNSPLHF. The CDR3 DNA reads as TGCGCCAGCAGCAGGGACAGTCTTCATAATTCACCCCTCCACTTT. This rearrangement joins TRBV5-1 to TRBJ1-6, with 7 bases fitting TRBD1. This CDR3 is 15 amino acids long. Germline lookup yields CDR1 SGHRS and CDR2 YFSETQ. Germline trimming cut 4 bases from V and 5 bases from J; bases unmatched to any gene: 6. Combining the CDR3 with reference TRBV5-1 and TRBJ1-6 gives the whole variable domain KAGVTQTPRYLIKTRGQQVTLSCSPISGHRSVSWYQQTPGQGLQFLFEYFSETQRNKGNFPGRFSGRQFSNSRSEMNVSTLELGDSALYLCASSRDSLHNSPLHFGNGTRLTVT.

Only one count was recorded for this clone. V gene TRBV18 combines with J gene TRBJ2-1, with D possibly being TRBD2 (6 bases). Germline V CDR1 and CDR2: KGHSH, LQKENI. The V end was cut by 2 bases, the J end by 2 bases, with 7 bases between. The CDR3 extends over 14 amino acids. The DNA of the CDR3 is TGTGCCAGCTCACCATCTAGCGCCTACAATGAGCAGTTCTTC. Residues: CASSPSSAYNEQFF.

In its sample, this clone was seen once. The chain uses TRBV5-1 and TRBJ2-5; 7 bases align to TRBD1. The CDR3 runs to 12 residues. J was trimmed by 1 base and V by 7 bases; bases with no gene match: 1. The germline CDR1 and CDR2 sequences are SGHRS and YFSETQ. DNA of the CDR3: TGCGCCAGCCGGGACAGCCAAGAGACCCAGTACTTC. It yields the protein CASRDSQETQYF.

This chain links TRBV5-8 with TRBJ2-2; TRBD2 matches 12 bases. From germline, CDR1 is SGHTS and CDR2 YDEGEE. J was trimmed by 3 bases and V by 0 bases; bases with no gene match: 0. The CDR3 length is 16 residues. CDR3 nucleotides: TGTGCCAGCAGCTTGGGACTAGCGGGAGACACCGGGGAGCTGTTTTTT. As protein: CASSLGLAGDTGELFF.

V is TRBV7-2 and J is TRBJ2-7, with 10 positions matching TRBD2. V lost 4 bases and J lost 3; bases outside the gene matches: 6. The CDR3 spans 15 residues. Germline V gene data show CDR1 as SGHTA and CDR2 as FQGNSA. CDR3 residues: CASSSASGSVYEQYF. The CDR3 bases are TGTGCCAGCAGCTCCGCTAGCGGGAGTGTCTACGAGCAGTACTTC.

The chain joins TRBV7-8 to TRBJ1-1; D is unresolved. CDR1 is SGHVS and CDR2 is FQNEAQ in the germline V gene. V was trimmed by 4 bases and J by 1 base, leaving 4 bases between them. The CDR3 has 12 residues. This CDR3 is CASSSKNTEAFF. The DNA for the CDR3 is TGTGCCAGCAGCTCCAAGAACACTGAAGCTTTCTTT.

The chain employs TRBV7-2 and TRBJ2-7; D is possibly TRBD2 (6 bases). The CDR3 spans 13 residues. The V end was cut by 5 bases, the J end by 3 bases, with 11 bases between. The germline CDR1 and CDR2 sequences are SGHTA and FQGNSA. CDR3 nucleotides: TGTGCCAGCAGCCGTGGACTACTCTACGAGCAGTACTTC. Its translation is CASSRGLLYEQYF. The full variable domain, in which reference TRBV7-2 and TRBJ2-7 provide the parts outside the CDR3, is GAGVSQSPSNKVTEKGKDVELRCDPISGHTALYWYRQSLGQGLEFLIYFQGNSAPDKSGLPSDRFSAERTGGSVSTLTIQRTQQEDSAVYLCASSRGLLYEQYFGPGTRLTVT.

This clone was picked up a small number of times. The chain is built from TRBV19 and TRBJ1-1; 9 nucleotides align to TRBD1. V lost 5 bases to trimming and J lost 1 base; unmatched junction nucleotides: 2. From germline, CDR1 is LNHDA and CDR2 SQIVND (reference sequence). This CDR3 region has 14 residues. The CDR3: CASSQTGGNTEAFF. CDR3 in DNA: TGTGCCAGTAGTCAGACAGGGGGGAACACTGAAGCTTTCTTT.

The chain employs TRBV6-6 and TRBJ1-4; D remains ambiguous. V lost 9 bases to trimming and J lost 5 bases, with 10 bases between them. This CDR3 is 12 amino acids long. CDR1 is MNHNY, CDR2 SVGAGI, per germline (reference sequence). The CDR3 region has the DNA TGTGCCAGTCGAGGAGGCAATGAAAAACTGTTTTTT. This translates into CASRGGNEKLFF.